Listed below are T cell receptor beta chains from one sample, sequenced in a study of blood T cell repertoires in COVID-19. Profiling relied on immunoSEQ multiplex PCR, and the TCRdb table lists in-frame clones only, not all of them. The sample comprises under 100,000 clones, about 89% of which are singletons, and 3% to 4% rests with the top ten. Sequenced material: peripheral blood. All receptors derive from a woman between 70 and 85 years old with acute or convalescent COVID-19. The conserved cysteine and the conserved F or W are not part of the CDR3 here. Where a row states a size, it is once, few, many or the class of an expanded clone; other rows omit it.

J gene: TRBJ1-5; clone size: .; V gene: TRBV6-5; CDR3 protein: ASKNRENGPQH
J gene: TRBJ2-5; clone size: .; V gene: TRBV19; CDR3 protein: ASSSGSGYQETQY
J gene: TRBJ2-3; clone size: .; V gene: TRBV9; CDR3 protein: ASSVATGDTQY
J gene: TRBJ1-5; clone size: .; V gene: TRBV6-4; CDR3 protein: ASLRFQGPCCAICNQPQH
J gene: TRBJ1-5; clone size: .; V gene: TRBV4-2; CDR3 protein: ASSETGQEHSNQPQH
J gene: TRBJ2-2; clone size: once; V gene: TRBV7-2; CDR3 protein: ASSPLGLATGELF
J gene: TRBJ2-4; clone size: .; V gene: TRBV6-5; CDR3 protein: ASSRTSFGKNIQY
J gene: TRBJ1-1; clone size: .; V gene: TRBV5-1; CDR3 protein: ASSVGGFTEAF
J gene: TRBJ1-3; clone size: .; V gene: TRBV30; CDR3 protein: AWSMAGTGGNTIY
J gene: TRBJ1-5; clone size: .; V gene: TRBV19; CDR3 protein: ASNLNRDRNQPQH
J gene: TRBJ2-2; clone size: .; V gene: TRBV27; CDR3 protein: ASNITGAYDTGELF
J gene: TRBJ1-5; clone size: .; V gene: TRBV28; CDR3 protein: ASRWGQRTDQPQH
J gene: TRBJ1-3; clone size: once; V gene: TRBV30; CDR3 protein: AWSGPGQRGHTIY
J gene: TRBJ1-4; clone size: .; V gene: TRBV6-6; CDR3 protein: ASSNRDYEKLF
J gene: TRBJ1-2; clone size: once; V gene: TRBV7-9; CDR3 protein: ASSLAQDGYT
J gene: TRBJ1-1; clone size: once; V gene: TRBV6-5; CDR3 protein: ASGQGMSIEAF
J gene: TRBJ2-1; clone size: .; V gene: TRBV7-9; CDR3 protein: ASSSGGTGILNEQF
J gene: TRBJ1-3; clone size: .; V gene: TRBV6-1; CDR3 protein: ASSEYRALSGNTIY
J gene: TRBJ2-3; clone size: .; V gene: TRBV18; CDR3 protein: ASSPGVLAGVTDTQY
J gene: TRBJ1-2; clone size: .; V gene: TRBV9; CDR3 protein: ASSVEGGSGYGYT
J gene: TRBJ2-3; clone size: .; V gene: TRBV3-1/TRBV3-2; CDR3 protein: ASSQVLRPVGADTQY
J gene: TRBJ2-5; clone size: .; V gene: TRBV9; CDR3 protein: ASSVVDSSFETQY
J gene: TRBJ1-1; clone size: .; V gene: TRBV3-1/TRBV3-2; CDR3 protein: ASSPKDRTNTEAF
J gene: TRBJ2-2; clone size: .; V gene: TRBV4-2; CDR3 protein: ASSQELAFFTGELF
J gene: TRBJ1-2; clone size: .; V gene: TRBV28; CDR3 protein: ASSLGTGGRDGYT
J gene: TRBJ1-1; clone size: .; V gene: TRBV7-8; CDR3 protein: ASSAHRGGNTEAF
J gene: TRBJ2-5; clone size: .; V gene: TRBV6-5; CDR3 protein: ASTLRQARQETQY
J gene: TRBJ2-5; clone size: few; V gene: TRBV2; CDR3 protein: ASSVGLQETQY
J gene: TRBJ2-2; clone size: once; V gene: TRBV4-2; CDR3 protein: ASTTGPGELF
J gene: TRBJ2-1; clone size: .; V gene: TRBV4-1; CDR3 protein: ASSQDPPVNEQF
J gene: TRBJ2-7; clone size: .; V gene: TRBV7-9; CDR3 protein: ASSLASGTSIHEQY
J gene: TRBJ1-3; clone size: .; V gene: TRBV30; CDR3 protein: AYTTGAGNTIY
J gene: TRBJ1-5; clone size: .; V gene: TRBV5-1; CDR3 protein: ASSLEGQGSQPQH
J gene: TRBJ2-5; clone size: .; V gene: TRBV5-1; CDR3 protein: ASSPPRDEETQY
J gene: TRBJ1-2; clone size: .; V gene: TRBV24-1; CDR3 protein: ATSARGYGYT
J gene: TRBJ1-4; clone size: .; V gene: TRBV6-6; CDR3 protein: ASSYTGTGEKLF
J gene: TRBJ1-1; clone size: .; V gene: TRBV28; CDR3 protein: ASSYRQAEAF
J gene: TRBJ2-7; clone size: .; V gene: TRBV6-2/TRBV6-3; CDR3 protein: ASSSPRTGNSYEQY
J gene: TRBJ2-7; clone size: .; V gene: TRBV5-1; CDR3 protein: ASSLGWGDEQY
J gene: TRBJ1-6; clone size: .; V gene: TRBV6-1; CDR3 protein: ASSELRGLNSPLH
J gene: TRBJ1-2; clone size: .; V gene: TRBV18; CDR3 protein: ASSAKAGETPNYGYT
J gene: TRBJ1-2; clone size: .; V gene: TRBV9; CDR3 protein: ASSVGPVLIGAYT
J gene: TRBJ2-1; clone size: .; V gene: TRBV27; CDR3 protein: ASRTSGYNEQF
J gene: TRBJ2-3; clone size: .; V gene: TRBV19; CDR3 protein: ASSISRGLATDTQY
J gene: TRBJ2-3; clone size: once; V gene: TRBV27; CDR3 protein: ASSFDQSGYGTDTQY
J gene: TRBJ2-1; clone size: few; V gene: TRBV7-2; CDR3 protein: ASSLYGQHNEQF
J gene: TRBJ1-1; clone size: .; V gene: TRBV19; CDR3 protein: ATLTGGRTEAF
J gene: TRBJ1-6; clone size: .; V gene: TRBV6-1; CDR3 protein: ASSEVQNSPLH
J gene: TRBJ1-6; clone size: .; V gene: TRBV27; CDR3 protein: ASSLLGALYSPLH
J gene: TRBJ2-3; clone size: .; V gene: TRBV7-9; CDR3 protein: ASSTPGQGINTQY
J gene: TRBJ1-6; clone size: .; V gene: TRBV10-3; CDR3 protein: AIGREGPYNSPLH
J gene: TRBJ2-7; clone size: .; V gene: TRBV18; CDR3 protein: ASSPLAAASSYEQY
J gene: TRBJ1-2; clone size: .; V gene: TRBV2; CDR3 protein: ASSKDFGTGFGYT